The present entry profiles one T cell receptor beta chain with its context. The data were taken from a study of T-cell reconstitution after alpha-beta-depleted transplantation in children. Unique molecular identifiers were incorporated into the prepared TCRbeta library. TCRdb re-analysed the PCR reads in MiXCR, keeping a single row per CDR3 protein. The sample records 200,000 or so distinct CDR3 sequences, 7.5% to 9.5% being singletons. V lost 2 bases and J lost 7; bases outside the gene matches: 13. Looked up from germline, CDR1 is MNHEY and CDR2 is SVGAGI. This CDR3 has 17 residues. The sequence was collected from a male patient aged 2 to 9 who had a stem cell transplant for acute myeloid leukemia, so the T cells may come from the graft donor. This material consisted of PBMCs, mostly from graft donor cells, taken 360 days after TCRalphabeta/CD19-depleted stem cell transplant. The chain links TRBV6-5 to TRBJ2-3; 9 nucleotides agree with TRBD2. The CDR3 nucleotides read TGTGCCAGCAGTTACGATTCGCGGGGGGGCGGAGCATATACGCAGTATTTT. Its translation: CASSYDSRGGGAYTQYF.